Presented here are 6 T cell receptor beta chains from one specimen sequenced in a study of T-cell reconstitution after alpha-beta-depleted transplantation in children. Preparation of the TCRbeta library used unique molecular identifiers. Each CDR3 protein is one row after TCRdb ran MiXCR on the PCR reads. The table has fewer than 120,000 distinct CDR3 sequences, 10% seen once; the top ten hold 8%. Sequenced here: PBMCs from the stem cell graft donor, sampled from the stem cell graft. These receptors originate from a human donor who donated a stem cell graft to a child with acute lymphoblastic leukemia.

This clonotype was seen ten or more times. This rearrangement joins TRBV27 to TRBJ2-2, with 8 bases lining up with TRBD2. The V and J ends lost 6 bases and 8 bases, in that order; junction bases with no gene match: 5. Germline V gene lookup returns CDR1 MNHEY and CDR2 SMNVEV (reference sequence). The CDR3 contains 13 residues. The CDR3 spells CASSPGGWGELFF. The CDR3 coding sequence is TGTGCCAGCAGCCCGGGGGGGTGGGGGGAGCTGTTTTTT.

At least ten counts were recorded for this clonotype. This sequence joins TRBV4-3 and TRBJ1-1; 7 bases line up with TRBD1. Trimming cost V 3 bases and J 3 bases; bases outside gene matches: 13. The CDR3 runs 17 residues. Germline CDR1 is LGHNA and CDR2 is YSLEER. As DNA, the CDR3 is TGCGCCAGCAGCCACAAGATGCGGGTCGACAGGGACACTGAAGCTTTCTTT. It encodes CASSHKMRVDRDTEAFF.

The chain carries TRBV20-1 and TRBJ1-2; unclear D gene. Between the trimmed V and J ends, which lost 0 bases and 4 bases, there was a span of 12 bases. From germline, CDR1 is DFQATT and CDR2 SNEGSKA (reference sequence). The CDR3 covers 14 residues. Written as DNA, the CDR3 is TGCAGTGCTAGAGAAGGCCGTAACATCTATGGCTACACCTTC. Amino acid sequence: CSAREGRNIYGYTF.

This clonotype was counted ten times or more. The J gene is TRBJ1-2, the V gene TRBV12-3 or TRBV12-4; 8 bases are shared with TRBD1. V gave up 6 bases and J gave up 6 bases; unmatched junction bases: 12. The CDR3 length is 15 residues. In nucleotides, the CDR3 is TGTGCCAGCAGCCCCGGGACAGGTCCCCCGGATGGCTACACCTTC. Residues: CASSPGTGPPDGYTF.

This chain connects TRBV4-1 to TRBJ2-1; D possibly corresponds to TRBD1 (6 bases). The CDR3 extends over 16 amino acids. Germline lookup yields CDR1 MGHRA and CDR2 YSYEKL. Trimming took off 2 bases at V and 5 bases at J, with 16 bases between the two ends. The CDR3 region is CASSQPRQVVNNEQFF. CDR3 DNA sequence: TGCGCCAGCAGCCAACCCCGACAGGTGGTAAACAATGAGCAGTTCTTC.

This clonotype was counted many times. This chain joins TRBV6-2 or TRBV6-3 and TRBJ2-1, with 11 bases lining up with TRBD2. Trimming took 4 bases from V and 5 from J; bases not matched to a gene: 4. This CDR3 is built from 15 residues. The V gene's germline CDR1 is MNHEY and CDR2 SVGEGT. The DNA for the CDR3 is TGTGCCAGCAGTTTCGGACTAGCGGGCAACAATGAGCAGTTCTTC. Its translation is CASSFGLAGNNEQFF.